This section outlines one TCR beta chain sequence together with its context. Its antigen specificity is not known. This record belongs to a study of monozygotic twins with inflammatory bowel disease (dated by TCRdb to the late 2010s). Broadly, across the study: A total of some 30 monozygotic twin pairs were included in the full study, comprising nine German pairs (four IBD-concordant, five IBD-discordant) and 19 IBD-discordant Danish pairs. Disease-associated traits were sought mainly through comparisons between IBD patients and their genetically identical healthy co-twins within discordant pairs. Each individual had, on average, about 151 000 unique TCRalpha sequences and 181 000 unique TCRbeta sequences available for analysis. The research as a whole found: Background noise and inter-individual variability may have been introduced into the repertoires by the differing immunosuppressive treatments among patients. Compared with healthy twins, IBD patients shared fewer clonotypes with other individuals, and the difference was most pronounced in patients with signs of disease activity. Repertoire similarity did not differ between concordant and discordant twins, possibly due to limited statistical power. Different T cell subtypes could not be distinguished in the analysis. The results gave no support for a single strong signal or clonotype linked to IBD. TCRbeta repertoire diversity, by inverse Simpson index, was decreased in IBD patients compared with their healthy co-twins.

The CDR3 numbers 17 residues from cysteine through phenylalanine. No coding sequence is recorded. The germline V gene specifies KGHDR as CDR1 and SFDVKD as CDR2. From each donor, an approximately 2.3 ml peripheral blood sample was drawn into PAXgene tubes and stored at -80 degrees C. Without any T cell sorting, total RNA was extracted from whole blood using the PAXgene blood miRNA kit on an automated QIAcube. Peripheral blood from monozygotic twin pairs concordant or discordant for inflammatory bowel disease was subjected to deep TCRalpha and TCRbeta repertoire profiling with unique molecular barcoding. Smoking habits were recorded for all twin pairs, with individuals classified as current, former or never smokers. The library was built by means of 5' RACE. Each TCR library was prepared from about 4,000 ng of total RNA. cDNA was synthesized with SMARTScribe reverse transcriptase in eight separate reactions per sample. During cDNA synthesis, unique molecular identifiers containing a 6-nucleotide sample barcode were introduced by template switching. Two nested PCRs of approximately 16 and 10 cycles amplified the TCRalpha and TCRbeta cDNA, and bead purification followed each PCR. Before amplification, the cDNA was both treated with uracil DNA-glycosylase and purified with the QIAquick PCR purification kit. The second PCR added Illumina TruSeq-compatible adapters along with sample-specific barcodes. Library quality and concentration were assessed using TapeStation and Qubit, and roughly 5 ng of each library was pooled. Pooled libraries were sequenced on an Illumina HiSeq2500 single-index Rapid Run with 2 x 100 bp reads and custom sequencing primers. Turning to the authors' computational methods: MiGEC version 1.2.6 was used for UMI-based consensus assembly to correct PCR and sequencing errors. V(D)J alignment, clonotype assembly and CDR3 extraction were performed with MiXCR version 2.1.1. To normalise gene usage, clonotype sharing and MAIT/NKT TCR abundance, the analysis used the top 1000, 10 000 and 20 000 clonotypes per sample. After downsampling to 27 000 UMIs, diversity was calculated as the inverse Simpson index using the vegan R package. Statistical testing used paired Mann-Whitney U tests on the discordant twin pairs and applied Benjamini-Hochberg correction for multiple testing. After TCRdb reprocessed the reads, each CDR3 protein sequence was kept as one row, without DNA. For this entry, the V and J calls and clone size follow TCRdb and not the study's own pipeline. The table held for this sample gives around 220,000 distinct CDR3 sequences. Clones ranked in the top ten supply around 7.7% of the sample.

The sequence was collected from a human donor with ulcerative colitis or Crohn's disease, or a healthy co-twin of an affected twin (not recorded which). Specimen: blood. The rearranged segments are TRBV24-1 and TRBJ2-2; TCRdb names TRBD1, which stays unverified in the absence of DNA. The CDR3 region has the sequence CATSEQTPGRHTGELFF.